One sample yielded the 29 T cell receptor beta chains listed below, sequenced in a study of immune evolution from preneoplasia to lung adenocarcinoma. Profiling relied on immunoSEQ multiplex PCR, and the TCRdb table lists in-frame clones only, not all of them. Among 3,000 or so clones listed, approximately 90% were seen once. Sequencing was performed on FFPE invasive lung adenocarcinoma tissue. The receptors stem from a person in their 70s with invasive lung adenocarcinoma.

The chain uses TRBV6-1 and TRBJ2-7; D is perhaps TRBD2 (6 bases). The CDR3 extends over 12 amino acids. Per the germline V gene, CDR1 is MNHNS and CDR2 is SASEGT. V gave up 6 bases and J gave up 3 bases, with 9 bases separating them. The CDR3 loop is CASRLGLYEQYF. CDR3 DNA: TGTGCCAGCAGACTGGGACTCTACGAGCAGTACTTC.

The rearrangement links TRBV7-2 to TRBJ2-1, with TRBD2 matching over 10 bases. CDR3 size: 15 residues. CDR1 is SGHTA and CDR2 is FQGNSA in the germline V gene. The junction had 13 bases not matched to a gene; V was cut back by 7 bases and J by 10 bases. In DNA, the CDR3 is TGTGCCAGCACCATGGGGGCTAGCGGGGGCCGGGAGCAGTTCTTC. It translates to CASTMGASGGREQFF.

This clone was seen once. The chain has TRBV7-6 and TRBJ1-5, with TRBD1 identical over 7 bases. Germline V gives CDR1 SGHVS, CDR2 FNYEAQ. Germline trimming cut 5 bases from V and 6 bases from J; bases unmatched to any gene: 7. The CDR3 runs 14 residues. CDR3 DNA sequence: TGTGCCAGCAGCGGGGACAGAGGAATTCAGCCCCAGCATTTT. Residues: CASSGDRGIQPQHF.

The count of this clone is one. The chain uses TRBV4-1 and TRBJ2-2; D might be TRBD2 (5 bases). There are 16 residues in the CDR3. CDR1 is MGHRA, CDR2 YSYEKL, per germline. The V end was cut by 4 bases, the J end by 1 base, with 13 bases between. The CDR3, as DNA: TGCGCCAGCAGCCCCAGGTGGGGAGAGAACACCGGGGAGCTGTTTTTT. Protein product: CASSPRWGENTGELFF.

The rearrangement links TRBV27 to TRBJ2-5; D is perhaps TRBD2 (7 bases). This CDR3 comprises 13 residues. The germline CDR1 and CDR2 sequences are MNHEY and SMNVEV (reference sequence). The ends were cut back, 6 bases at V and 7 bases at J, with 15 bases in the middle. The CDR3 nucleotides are TGTGCCAGCAGCCAAGGGGGGGGCGGGACCCAGTACTTC. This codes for CASSQGGGGTQYF.

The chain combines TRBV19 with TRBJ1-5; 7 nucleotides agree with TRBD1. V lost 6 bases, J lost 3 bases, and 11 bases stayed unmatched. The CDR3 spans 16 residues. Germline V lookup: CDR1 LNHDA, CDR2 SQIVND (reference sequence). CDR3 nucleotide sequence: TGTGCCAGTAGCGAACTACAGACAGGGTTCAATCAGCCCCAGCATTTT. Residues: CASSELQTGFNQPQHF.

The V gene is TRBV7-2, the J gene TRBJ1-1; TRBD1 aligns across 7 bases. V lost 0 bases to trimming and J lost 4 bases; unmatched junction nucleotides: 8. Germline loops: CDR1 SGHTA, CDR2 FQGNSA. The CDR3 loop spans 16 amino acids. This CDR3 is CASSLAPTGSGTEAFF. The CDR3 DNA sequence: TGTGCCAGCAGCTTAGCGCCGACAGGGTCGGGCACTGAAGCTTTCTTT.

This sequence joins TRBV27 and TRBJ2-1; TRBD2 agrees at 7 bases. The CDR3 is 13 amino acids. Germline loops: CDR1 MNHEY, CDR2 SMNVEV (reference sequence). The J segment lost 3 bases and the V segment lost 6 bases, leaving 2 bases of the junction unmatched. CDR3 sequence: CASRSGDYNEQFF. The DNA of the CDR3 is TGTGCCAGCAGGAGCGGGGACTACAATGAGCAGTTCTTC.

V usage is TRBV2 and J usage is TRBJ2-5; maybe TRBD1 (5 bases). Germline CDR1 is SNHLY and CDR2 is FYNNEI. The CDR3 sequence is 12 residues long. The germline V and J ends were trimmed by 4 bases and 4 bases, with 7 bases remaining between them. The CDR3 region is CASSAQGETQYF. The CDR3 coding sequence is TGTGCCAGCAGTGCTCAGGGAGAGACCCAGTACTTC.

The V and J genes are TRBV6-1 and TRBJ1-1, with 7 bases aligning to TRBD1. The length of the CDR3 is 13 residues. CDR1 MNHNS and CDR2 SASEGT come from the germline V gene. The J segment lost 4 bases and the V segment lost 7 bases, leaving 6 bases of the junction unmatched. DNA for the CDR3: TGTGCCAGCACCGAGGCAGGGGGCACTGAAGCTTTCTTT. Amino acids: CASTEAGGTEAFF.

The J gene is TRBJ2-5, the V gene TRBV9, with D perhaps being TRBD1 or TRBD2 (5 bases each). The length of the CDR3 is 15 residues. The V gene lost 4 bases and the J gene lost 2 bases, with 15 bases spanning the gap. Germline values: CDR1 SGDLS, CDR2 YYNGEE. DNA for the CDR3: TGTGCCAGCAGCCCCACCCTCAGGGAGCAAGAGACCCAGTACTTC. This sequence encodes CASSPTLREQETQYF.

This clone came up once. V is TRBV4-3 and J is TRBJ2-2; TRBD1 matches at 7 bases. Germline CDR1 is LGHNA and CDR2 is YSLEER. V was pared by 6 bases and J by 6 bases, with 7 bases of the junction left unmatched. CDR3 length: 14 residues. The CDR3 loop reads CASRVDRASGELFF. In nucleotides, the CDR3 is TGCGCCAGCAGGGTCGACAGGGCCTCCGGGGAGCTGTTTTTT.

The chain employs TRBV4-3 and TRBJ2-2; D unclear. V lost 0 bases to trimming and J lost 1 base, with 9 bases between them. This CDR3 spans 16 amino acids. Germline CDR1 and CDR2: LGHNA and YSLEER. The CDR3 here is CASSQDGPGNTGELFF. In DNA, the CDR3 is TGCGCCAGCAGCCAAGACGGCCCAGGGAACACCGGGGAGCTGTTTTTT.

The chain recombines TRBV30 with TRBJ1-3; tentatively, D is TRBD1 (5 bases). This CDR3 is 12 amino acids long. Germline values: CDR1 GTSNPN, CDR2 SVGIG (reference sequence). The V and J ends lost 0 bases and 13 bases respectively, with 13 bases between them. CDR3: CAWSVRTGQIYF. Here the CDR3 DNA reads TGTGCCTGGAGTGTACGTACAGGACAAATATATTTT.

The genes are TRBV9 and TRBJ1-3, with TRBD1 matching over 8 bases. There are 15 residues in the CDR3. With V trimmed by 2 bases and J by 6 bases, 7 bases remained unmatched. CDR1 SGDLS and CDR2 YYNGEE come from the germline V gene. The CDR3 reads CASSVTGQGQNTIYF. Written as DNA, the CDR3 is TGTGCCAGCAGCGTCACCGGACAGGGACAAAACACCATATATTTT.

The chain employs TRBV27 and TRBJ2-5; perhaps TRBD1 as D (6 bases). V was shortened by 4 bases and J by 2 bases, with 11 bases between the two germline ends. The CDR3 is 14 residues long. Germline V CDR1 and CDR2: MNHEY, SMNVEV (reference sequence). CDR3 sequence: CASSSGQIQETQYF. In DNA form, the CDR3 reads TGTGCCAGCAGTTCCGGACAGATTCAAGAGACCCAGTACTTC.

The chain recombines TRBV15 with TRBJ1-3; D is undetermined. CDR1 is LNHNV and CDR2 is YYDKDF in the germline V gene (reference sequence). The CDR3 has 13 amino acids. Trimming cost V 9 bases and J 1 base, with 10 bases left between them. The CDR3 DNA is TGTGCCACAAGTTATGAGTCTGGAAACACCATATATTTT. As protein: CATSYESGNTIYF.

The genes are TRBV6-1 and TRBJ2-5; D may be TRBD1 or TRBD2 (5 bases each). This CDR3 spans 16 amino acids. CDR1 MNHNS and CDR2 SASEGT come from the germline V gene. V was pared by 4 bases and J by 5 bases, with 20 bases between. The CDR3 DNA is TGTGCCAGCAGTGCGGCACTAGGATTCGCAGGGGAGACCCAGTACTTC. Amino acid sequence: CASSAALGFAGETQYF.

In DNA form, the CDR3 reads TGTGCCAGCAGCTTAGAACTAGTATCCGATGAGCAGTTCTTC. Protein product: CASSLELVSDEQFF. The rearrangement uses TRBV7-8 and TRBJ2-1; tentative D call: TRBD2 (5 bases). The length of the CDR3 is 14 residues. Germline V gives CDR1 SGHVS, CDR2 FQNEAQ. Trimming took 1 base from V and 8 from J, leaving 12 bases between them.

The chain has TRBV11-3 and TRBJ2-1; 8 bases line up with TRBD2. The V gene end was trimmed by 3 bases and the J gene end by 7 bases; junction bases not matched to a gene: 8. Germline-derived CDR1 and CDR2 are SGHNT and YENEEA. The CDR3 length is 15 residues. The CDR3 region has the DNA TGTGCCAGCAGCTTTTCGGGGGGGCTTTCAAATGAGCAGTTCTTC. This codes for CASSFSGGLSNEQFF. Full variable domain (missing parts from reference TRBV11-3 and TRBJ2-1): EAGVVQSPRYKIIEKKQPVAFWCNPISGHNTLYWYLQNLGQGPELLIRYENEEAVDDSQLPKDRFSAERLKGVDSTLKIQPAELGDSAVYLCASSFSGGLSNEQFFGPGTRLTVL.

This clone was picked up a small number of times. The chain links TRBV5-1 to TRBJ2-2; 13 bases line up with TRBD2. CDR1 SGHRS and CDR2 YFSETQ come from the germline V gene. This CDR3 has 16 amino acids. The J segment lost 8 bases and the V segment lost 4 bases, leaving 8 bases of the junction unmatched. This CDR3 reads CASSLGLAGARGELFF. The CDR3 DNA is TGCGCCAGCAGCCTAGGACTAGCGGGAGCTAGGGGGGAGCTGTTTTTT.

CDR3 nucleotides: TGTGCCAGCAGCTTGGGCCCGGGGGAGACCCAGTACTTC. This encodes CASSLGPGETQYF. The genes are TRBV7-3 and TRBJ2-5; maybe TRBD2 (5 bases). The CDR3 is 13 amino acids. V dropped 3 bases and J dropped 5 bases, with 10 bases sitting between them. Per germline, CDR1 SGHTA and CDR2 FQGTGA. The full variable domain, its missing parts supplied by reference TRBV7-3 and TRBJ2-5, is GAGVSQTPSNKVTEKGKYVELRCDPISGHTALYWYRQSLGQGPEFLIYFQGTGAADDSGLPNDRFFAVRPEGSVSTLKIQRTERGDSAVYLCASSLGPGETQYFGPGTRLLVL.

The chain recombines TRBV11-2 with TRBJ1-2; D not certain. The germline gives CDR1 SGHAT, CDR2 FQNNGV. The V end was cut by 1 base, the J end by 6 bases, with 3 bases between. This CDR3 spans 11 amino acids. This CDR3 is CASSLGDGYTF. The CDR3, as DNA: TGTGCCAGCAGCTTAGGTGATGGCTACACCTTC.

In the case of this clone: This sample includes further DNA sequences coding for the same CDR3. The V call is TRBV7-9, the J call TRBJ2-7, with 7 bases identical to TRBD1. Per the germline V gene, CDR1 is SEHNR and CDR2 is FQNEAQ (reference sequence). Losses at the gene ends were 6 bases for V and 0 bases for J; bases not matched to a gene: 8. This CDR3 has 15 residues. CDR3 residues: CASRREQGSSYEQYF. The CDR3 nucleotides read TGTGCCAGCAGACGCGAACAGGGGTCCTCCTACGAGCAGTACTTC. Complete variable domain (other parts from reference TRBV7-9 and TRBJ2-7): DTGVSQNPRHKITKRGQNVTFRCDPISEHNRLYWYRQTLGQGPEFLTYFQNEAQLEKSRLLSDRFSAERPKGSFSTLEIQRTEQGDSAMYLCASRREQGSSYEQYFGPGTRLTVT.

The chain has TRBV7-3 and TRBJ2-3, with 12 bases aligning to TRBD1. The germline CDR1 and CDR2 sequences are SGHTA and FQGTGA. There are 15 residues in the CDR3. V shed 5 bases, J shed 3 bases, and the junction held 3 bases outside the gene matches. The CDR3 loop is CASSKGQGATDTQYF. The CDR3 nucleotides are TGTGCCAGCAGCAAGGGACAGGGGGCAACAGATACGCAGTATTTT.

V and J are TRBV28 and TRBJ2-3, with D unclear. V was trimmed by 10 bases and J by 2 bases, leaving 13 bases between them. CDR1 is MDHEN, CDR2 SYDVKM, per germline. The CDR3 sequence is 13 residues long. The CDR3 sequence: CATSRRPTDTQYF. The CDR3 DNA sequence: TGTGCCACCTCTCGCAGACCCACAGATACGCAGTATTTT. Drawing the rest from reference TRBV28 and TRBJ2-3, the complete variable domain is DVKVTQSSRYLVKRTGEKVFLECVQDMDHENMFWYRQDPGLGLRLIYFSYDVKMKEKGDIPEGYSVSREKKERFSLILESASTNQTSMYLCATSRRPTDTQYFGPGTRLTVL.

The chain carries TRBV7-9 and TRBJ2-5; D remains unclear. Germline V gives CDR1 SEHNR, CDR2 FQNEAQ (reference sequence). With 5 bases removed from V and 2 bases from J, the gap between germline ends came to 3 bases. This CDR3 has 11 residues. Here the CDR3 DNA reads TGTGCCAGCAGCAAACAAGAGACCCAGTACTTC. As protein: CASSKQETQYF. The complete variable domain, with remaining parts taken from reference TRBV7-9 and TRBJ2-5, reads DTGVSQNPRHKITKRGQNVTFRCDPISEHNRLYWYRQTLGQGPEFLTYFQNEAQLEKSRLLSDRFSAERPKGSFSTLEIQRTEQGDSAMYLCASSKQETQYFGPGTRLLVL.

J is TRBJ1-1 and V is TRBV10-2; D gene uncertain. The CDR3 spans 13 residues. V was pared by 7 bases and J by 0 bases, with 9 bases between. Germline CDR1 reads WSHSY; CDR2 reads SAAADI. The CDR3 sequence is CASKHSLNTEAFF. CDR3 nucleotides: TGCGCCAGCAAGCACAGCCTGAACACTGAAGCTTTCTTT.

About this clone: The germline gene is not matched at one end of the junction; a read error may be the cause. Written as DNA, the CDR3 is TGTGCTAGCAGCAAACTAGCGGGCATCCAAGAGACCCAGTACTTC. Translating gives CASSKLAGIQETQYF. The chain employs TRBV7-7 and TRBJ2-5; TRBD2 aligns across 9 bases. The germline V gene encodes CDR1 SSHAT and CDR2 FNYEAQ (reference sequence). The CDR3 is 15 amino acids.